The entry that follows covers one T cell receptor (beta chain) sequence. Libraries were prepared by immunoSEQ multiplex PCR; TCRdb keeps only in-frame clonotypes and omits some of them. The sample yields about 130,000 clones, approximately 85% seen once. This specimen belongs to a study of blood T cell repertoires in COVID-19. The length of the CDR3 is 16 residues. The V and J ends lost 4 bases and 2 bases respectively, with 18 bases between them. CDR1 MNHNS and CDR2 SASEGT come from the germline V gene. The receptor comes from a woman of 80 years or more with COVID-19, enrolled during active disease. Sequenced: peripheral blood. The chain couples TRBV6-1 to TRBJ2-7, with TRBD1 as a possible D gene (6 bases). The CDR3 bases are TGTGCCAGCAGTGCGGCAGGCTCTAAGGGGGCCTACGAGCAGTACTTC. It codes for CASSAAGSKGAYEQYF.